This T cell receptor (beta chain) was captured by sequencing in a study of shared T cell receptors in the human thymus. This CDR3 comprises 13 residues. Germline V CDR1 and CDR2: MDHEN, SYDVKM. Trimming took off 7 bases at V and 2 bases at J, with 12 bases between the two ends. A single count supports this clone. Repertoires were generated with immunoSEQ multiplex PCR, while TCRdb's copy carries only in-frame clones and drops some. The data contain hundreds of thousands of clones, just under 95% of them singletons. Material: thymocytes. The chain recombines TRBV28 with TRBJ2-7; no clear D. This clonotype originated in a human donor. The CDR3 DNA follows: TGTGCCAGCACCGAAGAGCGCCCCTACGAGCAGTACTTC. Amino acid sequence: CASTEERPYEQYF.